The 28 T cell receptor beta chains given below trace back to one sample, sequenced in a study of blood T cell repertoires in COVID-19. Only in-frame clones appear in the TCRdb table, and some are missing; sequencing was by immunoSEQ multiplex PCR. The data show fewer than 65,000 clones, approximately 89% seen once. Sequencing input: peripheral blood. Source of these receptors: a man aged 45 to 65 with acute or convalescent COVID-19.

The chain is built from TRBV5-8 and TRBJ2-1; 8 bases line up with TRBD2. Germline CDR1 reads SGHTS; CDR2 reads YDEGEE. With 2 bases clipped from V and 6 bases from J, the junction kept 7 bases outside the gene matches. The CDR3 is made up of 15 amino acids. The DNA for the CDR3 is TGTGCCAGCAGCTTATGGCGGGGGGTCGTCAATGAGCAGTTCTTC. It codes for CASSLWRGVVNEQFF.

J is TRBJ1-5 and V is TRBV24-1; 7 bases map to TRBD1. Losses at the gene ends were 9 bases for V and 3 bases for J; bases not matched to a gene: 4. This CDR3 region has 13 residues. CDR1 and CDR2 (germline): KGHDR, SFDVKD. Here the CDR3 reads CATQTGHNQPQHF. The DNA for the CDR3 is TGTGCCACCCAGACAGGGCACAATCAGCCCCAGCATTTT.

This chain uses TRBV28 with TRBJ1-2; 7 nucleotides match TRBD1. Germline CDR1 reads MDHEN; CDR2 reads SYDVKM. The CDR3 has 13 amino acids. The junction had 4 bases not matched to a gene; V was cut back by 2 bases and J by 7 bases. The CDR3 is CASSLVQGGGYTF. For the CDR3, the DNA is TGTGCCAGCAGTTTAGTGCAGGGGGGTGGCTACACCTTC.

The J gene is TRBJ1-6, the V gene TRBV5-6, with TRBD1 identical over 10 bases. Germline loops: CDR1 SGHDT, CDR2 YYEEEE. The junction had 5 bases not matched to a gene; V was cut back by 5 bases and J by 3 bases. This CDR3 spans 16 amino acids. The CDR3 loop is CASSLRTGGYNSPLHF. The CDR3 DNA follows: TGTGCCAGCAGTTTGCGGACAGGGGGCTATAATTCACCCCTCCACTTT.

In this sample, this clone turned up once. The J gene is TRBJ1-2, the V gene TRBV10-3, with a weak D call TRBD1 (6 bases). The CDR3 contains 13 residues. Germline V gene data show CDR1 as ENHRY and CDR2 as SYGVKD. Trimming cost V 3 bases and J 8 bases, with 13 bases left between them. CDR3 region: CAISDSQGWGYTF. The CDR3 DNA is TGTGCCATCAGTGACTCACAGGGTTGGGGCTACACCTTC.

The chain combines TRBV29-1 with TRBJ2-2; D may be TRBD1 (6 bases). Germline V gives CDR1 SQVTM, CDR2 ANQGSEA. The V end lost 7 bases, the J end lost 4 bases, and 13 bases lay between the germline ends. The CDR3 totals 13 residues. The CDR3 coding sequence is TGCAGCGCCCAACAGGGAAGCACCGGGGAGCTGTTTTTT. This codes for CSAQQGSTGELFF.

The genes are TRBV6-1 and TRBJ1-5, with D perhaps TRBD1 (5 bases). This CDR3 has 15 residues. V lost 1 base and J 0 bases, leaving 7 bases between the germline ends. Looked up from germline, CDR1 is MNHNS and CDR2 is SASEGT. The CDR3 coding sequence is TGTGCCAGCAGTGAAGAGGGACTTAGCAATCAGCCCCAGCATTTT. Translation: CASSEEGLSNQPQHF.

The gene calls are TRBV5-1 and TRBJ2-4; D gene uncertain. Germline values: CDR1 SGHRS, CDR2 YFSETQ. The CDR3 runs 16 residues. V gave up 1 base and J gave up 0 bases, with 11 bases separating them. The CDR3 region is CASSLLNTGAKNIQYF. CDR3 DNA sequence: TGCGCCAGCAGCTTGCTTAATACTGGAGCCAAAAACATTCAGTACTTC.

This clone was seen just once. The chain has TRBV28 and TRBJ2-3; TRBD1 matches at 8 bases. The ends lost 8 bases at V and 6 bases at J; junction bases unmatched: 7. The CDR3 sequence is 13 residues long. Looked up from germline, CDR1 is MDHEN and CDR2 is SYDVKM. The CDR3 sequence: CASETGGRDTQYF. The CDR3 DNA reads TGTGCCAGCGAAACAGGGGGTAGGGATACGCAGTATTTT.

V gene TRBV10-1 combines with J gene TRBJ2-3; no definite D call. Germline CDR1 is WNHNN and CDR2 is SYGVQD (reference sequence). Trimming left V 0 bases short and J 0 bases short, with 4 bases between. CDR3 length equals 14 residues. The CDR3 nucleotides are TGCGCCAGCAGTGAGTCCCGGAGCACAGATACGCAGTATTTT. Protein sequence: CASSESRSTDTQYF.

The chain uses TRBV5-5 and TRBJ2-3; D is perhaps TRBD1 (6 bases). The CDR3 loop spans 15 amino acids. Germline loops: CDR1 SGHKS, CDR2 YYEKEE (reference sequence). V lost 2 bases to trimming and J lost 2 bases, with 12 bases between them. Here the CDR3 reads CASSFWAGATDTQYF. The CDR3 bases are TGTGCCAGCAGCTTCTGGGCAGGGGCCACAGATACGCAGTATTTT.

The chain recombines TRBV24-1 with TRBJ2-3, with 7 bases matching TRBD1. Germline-derived CDR1 and CDR2 are KGHDR and SFDVKD. The junction had 5 bases not matched to a gene; V was cut back by 1 base and J by 5 bases. The CDR3 length is 15 residues. In DNA, the CDR3 is TGTGCCACCAGTGATTTTCTAGGGACAGAAGATACGCAGTATTTT. It codes for CATSDFLGTEDTQYF.

The chain joins TRBV24-1 to TRBJ2-3; tentatively, D is TRBD1 (5 bases). The CDR3 has 16 residues. CDR1 KGHDR and CDR2 SFDVKD come from the germline V gene. V lost 3 bases and J lost 3, with 15 bases in between. This chain's CDR3 is CATSDGRAFRTDTQYF. The CDR3 DNA is TGTGCCACCAGTGATGGCAGGGCATTTAGGACAGATACGCAGTATTTT.

The genes are TRBV30 and TRBJ1-1; D is uncertain. Germline V gene sequence: CDR1 GTSNPN, CDR2 SVGIG (reference sequence). The CDR3 totals 15 residues. Deletions cut 2 bases from V and 1 base from J, with 14 bases between. CDR3 sequence (DNA): TGTGCCTGGAGTACCTCTCCCCTACGGAACACTGAAGCTTTCTTT. This encodes CAWSTSPLRNTEAFF. Full variable domain (missing parts from reference TRBV30 and TRBJ1-1): SQTIHQWPATLVQPVGSPLSLECTVEGTSNPNLYWYRQAAGRGLQLLFYSVGIGQISSEVPQNLSASRPQDRQFILSSKKLLLSDSGFYLCAWSTSPLRNTEAFFGQGTRLTVV.

Only one count was recorded for this clone. The V call is TRBV9, the J call TRBJ2-3, with D tentatively TRBD1 (9 bases). V lost 4 bases to trimming and J lost 0 bases, with 30 bases between them. The CDR3 is 21 amino acids. Looked up from germline, CDR1 is SGDLS and CDR2 is YYNGEE. CDR3 protein: CASSLGQGLGGGKTSTDTQYF. CDR3 in DNA: TGTGCCAGCAGCCTTGGACAGGGGCTAGGCGGGGGGAAAACTAGCACAGATACGCAGTATTTT.

The rearrangement links TRBV5-4 to TRBJ2-3; maybe TRBD1 (6 bases). Germline loops: CDR1 SGHNT, CDR2 YYREEE (reference sequence). This CDR3 spans 15 amino acids. V lost 3 bases and J lost 1, with 12 bases in between. This CDR3 reads CASSYRVSGTDTQYF. As DNA, the CDR3 is TGTGCCAGCAGCTACAGGGTTTCTGGCACAGATACGCAGTATTTT.

The chain carries TRBV5-1 and TRBJ2-7; 10 bases are a match to TRBD1. CDR1 SGHRS and CDR2 YFSETQ come from the germline V gene. The ends lost 0 bases at V and 3 bases at J; junction bases unmatched: 0. The CDR3 contains 14 residues. The CDR3 coding sequence is TGCGCCAGCAGCTTGGGGACAGGGGGCTACGAGCAGTACTTC. Protein sequence: CASSLGTGGYEQYF.

The rearrangement links TRBV5-1 to TRBJ1-2; no clear D. V was shortened by 2 bases and J by 8 bases, with 16 bases between the two germline ends. This CDR3 is 14 amino acids long. CDR1 and CDR2 (germline): SGHRS, YFSETQ. DNA for the CDR3: TGCGCCAGCAGCTTCATGAATAAGACCGGGGGCTACACCTTC. Amino acids: CASSFMNKTGGYTF.

This clone was recorded a few times. The rearrangement joins TRBV10-3 to TRBJ1-2, with a tentative D call TRBD1 (5 bases). The CDR3 totals 15 residues. V was clipped by 4 bases and J by 0 bases, with 12 bases between them. The germline CDR1 and CDR2 sequences are ENHRY and SYGVKD. CDR3 region: CAISGGAGANYGYTF. In DNA form, the CDR3 reads TGTGCCATCAGTGGTGGGGCAGGAGCTAACTATGGCTACACCTTC.

The chain employs TRBV30 and TRBJ2-3, with TRBD2 matching over 12 bases. V trimming: 0 bases; J trimming: 7 bases; junction bases outside the gene matches: 14. The CDR3 runs 18 residues. In germline, CDR1 is GTSNPN, CDR2 SVGIG (reference sequence). The CDR3 protein is CAWSVALGTSGPGNTQYF. CDR3 nucleotide sequence: TGTGCCTGGAGTGTAGCCCTAGGGACTAGCGGGCCTGGGAATACGCAGTATTTT.

This clone was counted a single time. The CDR3 DNA follows: TGTGCCAGTAGTTCGACAGGGTTCGGGGCCAACGTCCTGACTTTC. Its translation is CASSSTGFGANVLTF. The V and J genes are TRBV19 and TRBJ2-6; 7 bases agree with TRBD1. Germline V CDR1 and CDR2: LNHDA, SQIVND (reference sequence). V lost 5 bases and J lost 4; bases outside the gene matches: 5. The CDR3 contains 15 residues.

V and J are TRBV29-1 and TRBJ1-2, with a weak D call TRBD1 (6 bases). Germline assignment: CDR1 SQVTM and CDR2 ANQGSEA. The V end lost 4 bases, the J end lost 7 bases, and 19 bases lay between the germline ends. The CDR3 contains 14 residues. CDR3 DNA sequence: TGCAGCGTTGGGGCAGTGGACAGATCACCTGGCTACACCTTC. Translating it yields CSVGAVDRSPGYTF. The complete variable domain, with remaining parts taken from reference TRBV29-1 and TRBJ1-2, reads SAVISQKPSRDICQRGTSLTIQCQVDSQVTMMFWYRQQPGQSLTLIATANQGSEATYESGFVIDKFPISRPNLTFSTLTVSNMSPEDSSIYLCSVGAVDRSPGYTFGSGTRLTVV.

The chain uses TRBV3-1 (or the pseudogene TRBV3-2) and TRBJ1-1; 7 positions agree with TRBD1. V lost 6 bases, J lost 1 base, and 5 bases stayed unmatched. Germline V gene sequence: CDR1 LGHDT, CDR2 YNNKEL (reference sequence). The CDR3 length is 14 residues. CDR3 sequence: CASSRGQSNTEAFF. CDR3 DNA: TGTGCCAGCAGTCGGGGACAGTCGAACACTGAAGCTTTCTTT.

The genes are TRBV4-2 and TRBJ2-7; 7 bases are shared with TRBD1. With 0 bases clipped from V and 4 bases from J, the junction kept 6 bases outside the gene matches. This CDR3 spans 15 amino acids. Germline V gene data show CDR1 as LGHNA and CDR2 as YNFKEQ. Here the CDR3 reads CASSQDKTGIYEQYF. CDR3 bases: TGTGCCAGCAGCCAAGACAAGACAGGGATTTACGAGCAGTACTTC.

The gene calls are TRBV6-2 or TRBV6-3 and TRBJ2-7; D call uncertain. The germline V gene has CDR1 MNHEY and CDR2 SVGEGT. CDR3 size: 12 residues. The V end lost 2 bases, the J end lost 3 bases, and 5 bases lay between the germline ends. As DNA, the CDR3 is TGTGCCAGCAGTTACGTTAACTACGAGCAGTACTTC. Translation gives CASSYVNYEQYF.

V is TRBV18 and J is TRBJ2-1; 7 positions agree with TRBD1. Unmatched junction bases numbered 4, after V lost 3 bases and J lost 2 bases. This CDR3 region has 15 residues. Germline assignment: CDR1 KGHSH and CDR2 LQKENI. The CDR3 region is CASSPRQGTYNEQFF. The CDR3 region has the DNA TGTGCCAGCTCACCTCGACAGGGAACCTACAATGAGCAGTTCTTC.

The chain employs TRBV4-1 and TRBJ2-7, with D tentatively TRBD2 (6 bases). The CDR3 length is 13 residues. Germline CDR1 MGHRA, CDR2 YSYEKL. Trimming removed 4 bases at V and 9 bases at J, with 16 bases between. CDR3 protein: CASSRPAEGRQYF. CDR3 nucleotides: TGCGCCAGCAGCCGACCCGCGGAGGGCAGGCAGTACTTC.

This chain joins TRBV2 and TRBJ2-7; possibly TRBD2 for D (6 bases). V lost 4 bases and J lost 5, with 12 bases in between. CDR3 length: 13 amino acids. Per the germline V gene, CDR1 is SNHLY and CDR2 is FYNNEI. CDR3 sequence (DNA): TGTGCCAGCAGTGTGCGGAGGGCGGACGAGCAGTACTTC. Encoded protein: CASSVRRADEQYF.